Given below is one T cell receptor (beta chain) in context. Its antigen is not known. These data belong to a study of pediatric ulcerative colitis. Findings of the study overall: Acute severe colitis showed lower rectal diversity from clonal expansions. Ulcerative colitis patients shared more blood-rectal clones than controls.

Sequencing was at survey level. Sequencing used immunoSEQ multiplex PCR; TCRdb keeps in-frame clones, though not all of them. Of about 64,000 clones listed, 70% to 90% are singletons. The sample taken for sequencing was blood. The clonotype was recovered from a boy younger than 18 with severe ulcerative colitis.

The CDR3 nucleotides read TGCGCCAGCAGCTTGGCCGTCAAGCGGGAGATCGATGAGCAGTTCTTC. Encoded protein: CASSLAVKREIDEQFF. The chain joins TRBV5-1 to TRBJ2-1; 8 bases match TRBD2. There are 16 residues in the CDR3. V shed 0 bases, J shed 8 bases, and the junction held 10 bases outside the gene matches. Germline V CDR1 and CDR2: SGHRS, YFSETQ.